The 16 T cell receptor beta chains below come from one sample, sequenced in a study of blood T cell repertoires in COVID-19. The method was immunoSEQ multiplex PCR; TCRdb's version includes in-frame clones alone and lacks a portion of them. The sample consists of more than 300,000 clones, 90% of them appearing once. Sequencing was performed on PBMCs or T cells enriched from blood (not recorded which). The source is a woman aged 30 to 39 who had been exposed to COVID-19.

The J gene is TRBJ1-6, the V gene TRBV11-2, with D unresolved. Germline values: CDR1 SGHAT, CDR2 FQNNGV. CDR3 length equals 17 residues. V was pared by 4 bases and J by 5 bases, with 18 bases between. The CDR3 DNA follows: TGTGCCAGCAGCTCCACGCCGAGGGTTAATAATAATTCACCCCTCCACTTT. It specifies CASSSTPRVNNNSPLHF. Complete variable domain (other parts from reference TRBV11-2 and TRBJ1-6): EAGVAQSPRYKIIEKRQSVAFWCNPISGHATLYWYQQILGQGPKLLIQFQNNGVVDDSQLPKDRFSAERLKGVDSTLKIQPAKLEDSAVYLCASSSTPRVNNNSPLHFGNGTRLTVT.

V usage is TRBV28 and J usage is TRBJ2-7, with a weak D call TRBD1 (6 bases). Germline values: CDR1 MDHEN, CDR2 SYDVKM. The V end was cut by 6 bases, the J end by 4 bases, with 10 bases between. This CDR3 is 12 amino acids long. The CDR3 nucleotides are TGTGCCAGCAGACATAGGGGGTACGAGCAGTACTTC. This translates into CASRHRGYEQYF.

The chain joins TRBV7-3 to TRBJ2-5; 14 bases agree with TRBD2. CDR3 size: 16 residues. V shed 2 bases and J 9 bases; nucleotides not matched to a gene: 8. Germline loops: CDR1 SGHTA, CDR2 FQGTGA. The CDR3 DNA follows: TGTGCCAGCAGCTTAGGGACTAGCGGGGGCCCCGGGGCCCAGTACTTC. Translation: CASSLGTSGGPGAQYF.

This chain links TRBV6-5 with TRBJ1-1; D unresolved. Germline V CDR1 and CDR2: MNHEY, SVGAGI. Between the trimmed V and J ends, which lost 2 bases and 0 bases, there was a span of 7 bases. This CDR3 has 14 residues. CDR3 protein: CASSYPSVNTEAFF. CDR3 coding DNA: TGTGCCAGCAGTTACCCCTCAGTGAACACTGAAGCTTTCTTT.

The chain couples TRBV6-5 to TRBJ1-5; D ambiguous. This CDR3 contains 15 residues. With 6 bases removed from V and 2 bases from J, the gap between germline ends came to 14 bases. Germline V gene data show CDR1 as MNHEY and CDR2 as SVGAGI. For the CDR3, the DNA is TGTGCCAGCAGGTACACTTTGGGAGGCAATCAGCCCCAGCATTTT. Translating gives CASRYTLGGNQPQHF.

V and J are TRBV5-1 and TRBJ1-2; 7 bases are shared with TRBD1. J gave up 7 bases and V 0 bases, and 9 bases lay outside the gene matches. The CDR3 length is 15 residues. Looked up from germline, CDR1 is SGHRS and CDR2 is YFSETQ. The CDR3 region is CASSLGDRAGLGYTF. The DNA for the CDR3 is TGCGCCAGCAGCTTGGGCGACAGGGCCGGCCTTGGCTACACCTTC. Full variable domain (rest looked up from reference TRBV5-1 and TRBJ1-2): KAGVTQTPRYLIKTRGQQVTLSCSPISGHRSVSWYQQTPGQGLQFLFEYFSETQRNKGNFPGRFSGRQFSNSRSEMNVSTLELGDSALYLCASSLGDRAGLGYTFGSGTRLTVV.

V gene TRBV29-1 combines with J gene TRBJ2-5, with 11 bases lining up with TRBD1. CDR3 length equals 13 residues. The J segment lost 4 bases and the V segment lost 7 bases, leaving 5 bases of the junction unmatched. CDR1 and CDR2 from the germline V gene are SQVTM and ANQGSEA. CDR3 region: CSAGQGAGETQYF. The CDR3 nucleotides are TGCAGCGCCGGACAGGGGGCAGGAGAGACCCAGTACTTC.

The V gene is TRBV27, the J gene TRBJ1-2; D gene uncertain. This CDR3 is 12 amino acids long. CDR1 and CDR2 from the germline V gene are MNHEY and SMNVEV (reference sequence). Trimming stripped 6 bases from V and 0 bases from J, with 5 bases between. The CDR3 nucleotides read TGTGCCAGCAGATCTGCTAACTATGGCTACACCTTC. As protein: CASRSANYGYTF.

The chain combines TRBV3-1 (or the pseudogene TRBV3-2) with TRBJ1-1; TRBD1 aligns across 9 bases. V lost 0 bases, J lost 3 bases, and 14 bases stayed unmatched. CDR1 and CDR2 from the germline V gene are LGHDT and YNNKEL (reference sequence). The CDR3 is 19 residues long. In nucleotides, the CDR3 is TGTGCCAGCAGCCAAGACCGGACAGGGGAGGCCTGGAGGGACACTGAAGCTTTCTTT. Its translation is CASSQDRTGEAWRDTEAFF.

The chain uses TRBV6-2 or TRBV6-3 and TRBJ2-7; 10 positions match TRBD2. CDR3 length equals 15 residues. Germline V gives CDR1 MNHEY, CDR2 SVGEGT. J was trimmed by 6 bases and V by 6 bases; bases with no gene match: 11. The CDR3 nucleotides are TGTGCCAGCAGCGACCAGCGGGGGGGCCAGAGCGAGCAGTACTTC. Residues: CASSDQRGGQSEQYF.

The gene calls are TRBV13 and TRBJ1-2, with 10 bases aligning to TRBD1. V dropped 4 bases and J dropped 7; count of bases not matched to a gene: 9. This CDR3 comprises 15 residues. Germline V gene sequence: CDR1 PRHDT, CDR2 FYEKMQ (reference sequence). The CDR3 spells CASSSVGQGIGGYTF. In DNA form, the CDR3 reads TGTGCCAGCAGCTCAGTGGGACAGGGGATCGGTGGCTACACCTTC.

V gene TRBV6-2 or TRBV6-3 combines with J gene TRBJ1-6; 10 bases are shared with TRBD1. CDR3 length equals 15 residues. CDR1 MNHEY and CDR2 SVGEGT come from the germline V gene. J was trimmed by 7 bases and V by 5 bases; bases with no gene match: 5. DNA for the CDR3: TGTGCCAGCAGTGTACGACAGGGGGCAAATTCACCCCTCCACTTT. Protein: CASSVRQGANSPLHF.

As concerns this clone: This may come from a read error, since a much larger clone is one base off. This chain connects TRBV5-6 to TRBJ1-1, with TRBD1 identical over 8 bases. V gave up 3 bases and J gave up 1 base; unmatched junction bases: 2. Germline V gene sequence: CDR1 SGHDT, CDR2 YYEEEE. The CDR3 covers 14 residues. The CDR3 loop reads CASSSGTGNTEAFF. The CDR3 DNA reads TGTGCCAGCAGCTCCGGGACAGGGAACACTGAAGCTTTCTTT.

The CDR3 here is CASSYGIPENQPQHF. In nucleotides, the CDR3 is TGTGCCAGTTCATACGGGATCCCAGAGAATCAGCCCCAGCATTTT. The V and J genes are TRBV19 and TRBJ1-5, with D hard to call. V was pared by 8 bases and J by 4 bases, with 18 bases between. Germline V gene lookup returns CDR1 LNHDA and CDR2 SQIVND (reference sequence). The CDR3 has 15 residues.

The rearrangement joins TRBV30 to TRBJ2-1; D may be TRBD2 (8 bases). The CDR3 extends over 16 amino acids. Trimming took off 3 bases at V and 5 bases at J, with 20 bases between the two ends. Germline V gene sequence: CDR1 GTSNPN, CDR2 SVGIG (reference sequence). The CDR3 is CAWSGGGTESNNEQFF. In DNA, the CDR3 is TGTGCCTGGAGCGGGGGGGGGACAGAGTCTAACAATGAGCAGTTCTTC.

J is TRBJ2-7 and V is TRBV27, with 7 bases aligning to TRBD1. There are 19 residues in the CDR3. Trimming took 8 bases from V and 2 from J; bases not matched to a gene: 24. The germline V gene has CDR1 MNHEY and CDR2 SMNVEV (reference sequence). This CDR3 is CASRSSVFEGGETPYEQYF. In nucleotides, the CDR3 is TGTGCCAGCCGGTCCTCAGTTTTTGAAGGGGGCGAAACCCCCTACGAGCAGTACTTC.